This TCR beta chain was recovered during a study of cytomegalovirus exposure and HLA in healthy donors. V dropped 2 bases and J dropped 0 bases, with 17 bases sitting between them. The germline V gene has CDR1 KGHSH and CDR2 LQKENI. There are 18 residues in the CDR3. The PCR contained 60 Vbeta and 13 Jbeta primers. The repertoire was sequenced with immunoSEQ multiplex PCR; TCRdb's copy has only in-frame clones and lacks some. The ten top clones account for roughly 0.89%, within a sample of about 210,000 clones. On this clone itself: The antigen remains unidentified.

Study-level results: In a later analysis, HLA-C alleles had the fewest associated TCRs, DRB1 alleles the most. Later on, a genetic analysis was performed. It linked a missense variant in DCLRE1C with V- and J-gene trimming of TCR beta. The study labeled 180 or so TCR beta chains cytomegalovirus-associated.

Source material: PBMCs. This chain uses TRBV18 with TRBJ2-1, with a weak D call TRBD2 (6 bases). This sequence was found in a woman in her 30s in good health and CMV-seropositive. The CDR3 DNA is TGTGCCAGCTCACCATGGGATCTGGCGGGGAGCTCCTACAATGAGCAGTTCTTC. Translating gives CASSPWDLAGSSYNEQFF.